This entry features one TCR beta chain sequence. Clones were sequenced by immunoSEQ multiplex PCR, and TCRdb holds only the in-frame ones, with some missing. Of roughly 200,000 clones listed, roughly four fifths are singletons. This specimen comes from a study of blood T cell repertoires in COVID-19. The overall study: Researchers got acute and convalescent COVID-19 samples from the United States, Italy and Spain.

This CDR3 region has 15 residues. The ends lost 5 bases at V and 3 bases at J; junction bases unmatched: 9. Germline V gene data show CDR1 as SGHVS and CDR2 as FNYEAQ. The sequencing sample was made of peripheral blood. The chain recombines TRBV7-6 with TRBJ2-7; 8 bases agree with TRBD1. This TCR derives from a man between 50 and 59 years old with active or convalescent COVID-19. The CDR3: CASSNGQGFFYEQYF. In DNA, the CDR3 is TGTGCCAGCAGCAACGGACAGGGTTTTTTCTACGAGCAGTACTTC.